In its sample, the clone carrying this TCR beta chain was seen a few times. Its antigen is not known. During its preparation, the TCRbeta library received unique molecular identifiers. TCRdb reprocessed the PCR reads with MiXCR, giving one entry per CDR3 protein. The profile shows 250,000 to 400,000 distinct CDR3 sequences, 23% of them singletons. The data originate from a study of T-cell reconstitution after alpha-beta-depleted transplantation in children. Study results and limitations: The main origin of T-cell counts and diversity one year after transplant was newly produced T cells.

V lost 4 bases to trimming and J lost 0 bases, with 15 bases between them. The CDR3 covers 16 residues. The receptor's source is a male patient between 5 and 17 years old who had a stem cell transplant for acute lymphoblastic leukemia, so the T cells may come from the graft donor. The material was PBMCs, mostly from graft donor cells, obtained 180 days after TCRalphabeta/CD19-depleted stem cell transplant. The V and J genes are TRBV12-3 or TRBV12-4 and TRBJ2-5, with D possibly TRBD1 on 7 matching bases. CDR3 protein: CASSSPDREDQETQYF. CDR3 nucleotides: TGTGCCAGCAGTTCGCCCGACAGGGAGGACCAAGAGACCCAGTACTTC.